This TCR beta chain is drawn from a study of T cell responses to AZD1222 COVID-19 vaccine. General study findings and limits: Repertoires in all cases were sampled only once the peak T cell response had passed. Nearly half of spike-specific TCRs reportedly target unmutated variant regions.

Only in-frame clones appear in the TCRdb table, and some are missing; sequencing was by immunoSEQ multiplex PCR. Of under 150,000 clones listed, nearly 95% were seen once; the top ten hold around 3.3%. V shed 1 base and J shed 2 bases, with 8 bases lying between them. This CDR3 is built from 15 residues. Germline CDR1 is SGHAT and CDR2 is FQNNGV. A single count supports this clone. Its antigen is not identified. The genes are TRBV11-2 and TRBJ2-2; D perhaps matches TRBD2 (5 bases). The origin of this receptor is an adult who received the AZD1222 COVID-19 vaccine. The sample consisted of peripheral blood, taken 28 days after the second AZD1222 dose. CDR3 sequence: CASSLAGVNTGELFF. The CDR3 DNA sequence: TGTGCCAGCAGCTTAGCCGGGGTTAACACCGGGGAGCTGTTTTTT.